Below, one T cell receptor (beta chain) is given with its context. Its target is unknown. Only in-frame clones appear in the TCRdb table, and some are missing; sequencing was by immunoSEQ multiplex PCR. The top ten hold around 20% of the sample, which has around 58,000 clones, 70% to 85% seen once. The entry originates in a study of T cell responses to AZD1222 COVID-19 vaccine. Study-wide results and limits: Vaccine-associated CD4 TCRs ranged over spike, dominating at 160-218 and 743-854.

Trimming removed 0 bases from V and 9 bases from J, with 16 bases in between. CDR3 size: 15 residues. The germline V gene encodes CDR1 SGDLS and CDR2 YYNGEE. This TCR was sampled from an adult in good health. The genes are TRBV9 and TRBJ2-1, with D possibly being TRBD2 (7 bases). The material sequenced was peripheral blood, taken on day 0 of AZD1222 vaccination. CDR3 in amino acids: CASSVAEREGGEQFF. CDR3 bases: TGTGCCAGCAGCGTAGCTGAGCGGGAAGGGGGTGAGCAGTTCTTC.